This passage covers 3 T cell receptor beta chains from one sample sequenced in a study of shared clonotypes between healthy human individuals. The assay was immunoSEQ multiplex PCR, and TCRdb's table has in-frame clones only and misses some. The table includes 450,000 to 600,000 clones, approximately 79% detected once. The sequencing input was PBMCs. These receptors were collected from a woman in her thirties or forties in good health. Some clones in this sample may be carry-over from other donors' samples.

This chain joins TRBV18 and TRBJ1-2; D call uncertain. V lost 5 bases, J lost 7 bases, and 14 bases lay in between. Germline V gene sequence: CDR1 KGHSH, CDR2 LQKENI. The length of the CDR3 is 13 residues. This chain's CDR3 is CASSKGIQGGYTF. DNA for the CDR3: TGTGCCAGCTCAAAGGGCATCCAAGGTGGCTACACCTTC. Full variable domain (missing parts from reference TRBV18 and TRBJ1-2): NAGVMQNPRHLVRRRGQEARLRCSPMKGHSHVYWYRQLPEEGLKFMVYLQKENIIDESGMPKERFSAEFPKEGPSILRIQQVVRGDSAAYFCASSKGIQGGYTFGSGTRLTVV.

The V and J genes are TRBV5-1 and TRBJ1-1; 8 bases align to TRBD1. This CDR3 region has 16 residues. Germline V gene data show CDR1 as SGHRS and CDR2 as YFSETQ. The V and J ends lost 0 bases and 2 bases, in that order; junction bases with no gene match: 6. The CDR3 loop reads CASSLAVGQGNTEAFF. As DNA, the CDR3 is TGCGCCAGCAGCTTGGCCGTAGGACAGGGCAACACTGAAGCTTTCTTT.

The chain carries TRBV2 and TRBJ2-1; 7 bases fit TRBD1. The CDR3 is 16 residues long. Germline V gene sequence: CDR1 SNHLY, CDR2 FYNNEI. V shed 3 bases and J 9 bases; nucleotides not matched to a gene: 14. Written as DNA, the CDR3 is TGTGCCAGCAGTGACTTGGAAAGGGGGCAGGAAAGTGAGCAGTTCTTC. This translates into CASSDLERGQESEQFF.